This TCR beta chain originates from a study of HIV-infected children after antiretroviral therapy interruption. In the study overall: Interruption group median age around 10 years; continuous group 7 to 8 years. Study findings and constraints: A few patients showed more shared-triplet CDR3 clusters following treatment interruption.

The treatment: PENTA 11 planned treatment interruption arm or continuous ART arm. At least 24 weeks of at least three-drug ART, in children 2 to 15 years. This clonotype is categorized as medium-sized. Its cognate antigen is unknown. Germline CDR1 MDHEN, CDR2 SYDVKM. The CDR3 loop spans 15 amino acids. Trimming at V came to 6 bases and at J to 5 bases, leaving 7 bases not matched to a gene. RNA-based 3' RACE libraries used unique molecular identifiers. TCRdb re-derived calls from the 3' RACE reads in MiXCR, one entry per CDR3 protein. Here the sample spans approximately 15,000 distinct CDR3 sequences, 3.4% being singletons.

This chain joins TRBV28 and TRBJ2-3, with 11 bases identical to TRBD2. The material sequenced was CD45RO+ CD8+ T cells from PBMCs, pooled from several time points, taken from a donor given antiretroviral therapy, either interrupted or continuous. Subset denoted: memory CD8+ CD45RO+ CD45RA- T cells. This clonotype originated in a pool of human donors with HIV. CDR3 in DNA: TGTGCCAGCAGCCAATTAACTAGCGGGAGAGATACGCAGTATTTT. As protein: CASSQLTSGRDTQYF. Filled out from reference TRBV28 and TRBJ2-3, the complete variable domain reads DVKVTQSSRYLVKRTGEKVFLECVQDMDHENMFWYRQDPGLGLRLIYFSYDVKMKEKGDIPEGYSVSREKKERFSLILESASTNQTSMYLCASSQLTSGRDTQYFGPGTRLTVL.